Listed below are T cell receptor beta chains from one sample, sequenced in a study of blood T cell repertoires in COVID-19. Libraries were prepared by immunoSEQ multiplex PCR; TCRdb keeps only in-frame clonotypes and omits some of them. The sample lists more than 150,000 clones, more than 75% occurring once. The sequenced sample was peripheral blood. Source of these receptors: a man between 60 and 75 years old with COVID-19, enrolled during active disease. Each CDR3 is given with its conserved first and last residue. The D gene is left open where the match is weak. A clone size is listed for some rows: how often the clone was seen (once, few, many), or a class if it is expanded.

>TRBV11-3|NA|NA|TRBJ1-5
TGTGCCAGCAGCTTAGATCAAGGGGGACCCGATAGCAATCAGCCCCAGCATTTT
CASSLDQGGPDSNQPQHF
>TRBV5-8|NA|TRBD2|TRBJ2-2
TGTGCCAGCAGCCCCCGGGACTACGGGAACACCGGGGAGCTGTTTTTT
CASSPRDYGNTGELFF
>TRBV28|once|NA|TRBJ1-2
TGTGCCAGTGCTGTGAGCAGGGGCGCCTATGGCTACACCTTC
CASAVSRGAYGYTF
>TRBV18|NA|NA|TRBJ1-1
TGTGCCAGCTCACCAAGGGGGACCGACACTGAAGCTTTCTTT
CASSPRGTDTEAFF
>TRBV12-3/TRBV12-4|NA|NA|TRBJ1-2
TGTGCCAGCAGTTTAGCGCATCGGGATGGCTACACCTTC
CASSLAHRDGYTF
>TRBV4-2|NA|TRBD2|TRBJ2-1
TGTGCCAGCAGCCAACGGACTAGCGGCGCCCAGTCGAATGAGCAGTTCTTC
CASSQRTSGAQSNEQFF
>TRBV15|NA|NA|TRBJ1-5
TGTGCCACCAGCAGAGATTCGGGGGGAGATCAGCCCCAGCATTTT
CATSRDSGGDQPQHF
>TRBV12-3/TRBV12-4|NA|NA|TRBJ1-1
TGTGCCAGCAGTCCCCCTCTCACTGAAGCTTTCTTT
CASSPPLTEAFF
>TRBV3-1/TRBV3-2|few|NA|TRBJ2-2
TGTGCCAGCAGCCAAGCTGGGGAGCTGTTTTTT
CASSQAGELFF
>TRBV6-6|NA|NA|TRBJ1-4
TGTGCCAGCAGCCGACGGACAGCGAATGAAAAACTGTTTTTT
CASSRRTANEKLFF